These 7 T cell receptor beta chains originate from one sample sequenced in a study of Graves' ophthalmopathy and Graves' hyperthyroidism. Researchers took RNA transcripts and amplified TCR beta CDR3 regions from them. HTBI-primed first-round RT-PCR preceded second-round multiplex PCR. TCRdb re-called the multiplex PCR reads with MiXCR, one entry per CDR3 protein. The sample has 230,000 or so distinct CDR3 sequences, around 50% seen once. Sample: peripheral blood. The receptor set was obtained from an adult man with Graves' ophthalmopathy.

This sequence joins TRBV9 and TRBJ2-5; unclear D gene. The V end lost 4 bases, the J end lost 2 bases, and 12 bases lay between the germline ends. CDR1 and CDR2 (germline): SGDLS, YYNGEE. This CDR3 has 14 amino acids. CDR3 DNA: TGTGCCAGCAGCCAAGTGCCTCCTCAAGAGACCCAGTACTTC. Its translation: CASSQVPPQETQYF.

The chain couples TRBV19 to TRBJ2-2, with TRBD2 matching over 11 bases. CDR3 size: 16 residues. Germline CDR1 is LNHDA and CDR2 is SQIVND (reference sequence). With V trimmed by 1 base and J by 4 bases, 2 bases remained unmatched. The CDR3 reads CASSIVTSGSTGELFF. CDR3 nucleotides: TGTGCCAGTAGTATAGTCACTAGCGGGAGCACCGGGGAGCTGTTTTTT.

The CDR3 loop reads CASRRGGGWDTGELFF. CDR3 bases: TGTGCCAGCAGGAGGGGGGGGGGCTGGGACACCGGGGAGCTGTTTTTT. The J gene is TRBJ2-2, the V gene TRBV10-3; D is perhaps TRBD2 (7 bases). The germline V and J ends were trimmed by 10 bases and 3 bases, with 21 bases remaining between them. CDR3 length equals 16 residues. CDR1 is ENHRY and CDR2 is SYGVKD in the germline V gene.

V gene TRBV4-1 combines with J gene TRBJ2-5; 9 nucleotides match TRBD2. CDR3 length equals 15 residues. V was clipped by 3 bases and J by 3 bases; unmatched bases: 5. The germline gives CDR1 MGHRA, CDR2 YSYEKL. The CDR3 region is CASSHRGGGEETQYF. Written as DNA, the CDR3 is TGCGCCAGCAGCCACCGCGGGGGGGGAGAAGAGACCCAGTACTTC.

This clonotype came up a few times. This chain links TRBV28 with TRBJ1-2, with TRBD1 identical over 7 bases. This CDR3 is built from 15 residues. With 5 bases clipped from V and 0 bases from J, the junction kept 6 bases outside the gene matches. Germline assignment: CDR1 MDHEN and CDR2 SYDVKM. The CDR3 loop reads CASSHRDSANYGYTF. The CDR3 DNA sequence: TGTGCCAGCAGTCACCGGGACAGTGCTAACTATGGCTACACCTTC.

J is TRBJ2-5 and V is TRBV5-1, with D maybe TRBD1 (5 bases). The J call is uncertain, as TRBJ2-1 better fits the DNA end. This CDR3 contains 13 residues. Germline V gene data show CDR1 as SGHRS and CDR2 as YFSETQ. The CDR3 DNA reads as TGCGCCAGCAGCTTGGCAGGGTCGGGTGAGCAGTTCTTC. Its protein is CASSLAGSGEQFF.

The rearrangement uses TRBV7-9 and TRBJ1-6; TRBD1 matches 10 bases. This CDR3 comprises 15 residues. Germline assignment: CDR1 SEHNR and CDR2 FQNEAQ (reference sequence). J gave up 9 bases and V 1 base, and 3 bases lay outside the gene matches. Here the CDR3 reads CASSLGGTGASPLHF. DNA of the CDR3: TGTGCCAGCAGCTTAGGAGGGACAGGGGCTTCACCCCTCCACTTT.